The 16 T cell receptor beta chains given below trace back to one sample, sequenced in a study of regulatory T cells in long-lasting Graves disease. With iRepertoire HTBI primers and Arm-PCR of CDR3 regions, TCR beta libraries were built. TCRdb passed the multiplex PCR reads through MiXCR, listing each CDR3 protein once. This sample has 600,000 to 850,000 distinct CDR3 sequences, with roughly 30% found just once. Time point specified: persistent/refractory GD, antithyroid drugs over 5 years with positive TRAb. Researchers made the TCR library from RNA that was extracted from PBMCs. Here the sequenced sample was peripheral blood mononuclear cells (PBMCs), taken when the disease was refractory, from a patient treated with antithyroid drugs. The origin of the receptors is a female donor with Graves disease.

This clonotype was detected only a few times. The gene calls are TRBV7-3 and TRBJ2-2, with a weak D call TRBD1 (6 bases). Germline V CDR1 and CDR2: SGHTA, FQGTGA. Trimming left V 5 bases short and J 1 base short, with 11 bases between. The CDR3 is made up of 15 amino acids. The CDR3 region has the DNA TGTGCCAGCAGCCTCATGACAGGGAACACCGGGGAGCTGTTTTTT. Translated, it gives CASSLMTGNTGELFF.

The V call is TRBV10-3, the J call TRBJ2-7; the match to TRBD2 covers 9 bases. With V trimmed by 8 bases and J by 4 bases, 9 bases remained unmatched. The CDR3 runs 14 residues. Germline V gives CDR1 ENHRY, CDR2 SYGVKD. The CDR3 protein is CAIGRLAEGYEQYF. As DNA, the CDR3 is TGTGCCATCGGGCGACTAGCGGAAGGATACGAGCAGTACTTC.

V is TRBV7-9 and J is TRBJ1-6, with a tentative D call TRBD1 (5 bases). Trimming cost V 2 bases and J 8 bases, with 16 bases left between them. Germline assignment: CDR1 SEHNR and CDR2 FQNEAQ (reference sequence). The CDR3 extends over 16 amino acids. The CDR3 is CASSLFAGQGDSPLHF. In DNA form, the CDR3 reads TGTGCCAGCAGCTTATTTGCAGGGCAAGGAGATTCACCCCTCCACTTT.

A few counts support this clonotype. This rearrangement joins TRBV2 to TRBJ2-7, with D possibly matching TRBD2 (5 bases). The V and J ends lost 6 bases and 0 bases respectively, with 18 bases between them. The germline V gene has CDR1 SNHLY and CDR2 FYNNEI. The CDR3 totals 16 residues. The DNA of the CDR3 is TGTGCCAGCAGCTTAGTGGAGGCCTTACTCTCCTACGAGCAGTACTTC. It yields the protein CASSLVEALLSYEQYF. The whole variable domain, filled in from reference TRBV2 and TRBJ2-7, reads EPEVTQTPSHQVTQMGQEVILRCVPISNHLYFYWYRQILGQKVEFLVSFYNNEISEKSEIFDDQFSVERPDGSNFTLKIRSTKLEDSAMYFCASSLVEALLSYEQYFGPGTRLTVT.

This clonotype has a count of ten or more. The chain has TRBV28 and TRBJ1-5; D possibly corresponds to TRBD1 (5 bases). Trimming took 6 bases from V and 5 from J, leaving 11 bases between them. Germline V CDR1 and CDR2: MDHEN, SYDVKM. The CDR3 loop spans 13 amino acids. The DNA for the CDR3 is TGTGCCAGCAGCCTCAGGGCGTATCAGCCCCAGCATTTT. Its translation: CASSLRAYQPQHF.

This sequence joins TRBV11-2 and TRBJ2-7; 7 bases fit TRBD2. The CDR3 totals 16 residues. CDR1 is SGHAT, CDR2 FQNNGV, per germline. V dropped 6 bases and J dropped 3; count of bases not matched to a gene: 14. CDR3 in amino acids: CASRPSVRTRGYEQYF. CDR3 in DNA: TGTGCCAGCAGGCCCTCGGTGCGGACTAGGGGCTACGAGCAGTACTTC. Full variable domain (missing parts from reference TRBV11-2 and TRBJ2-7): EAGVAQSPRYKIIEKRQSVAFWCNPISGHATLYWYQQILGQGPKLLIQFQNNGVVDDSQLPKDRFSAERLKGVDSTLKIQPAKLEDSAVYLCASRPSVRTRGYEQYFGPGTRLTVT.

This clonotype was recorded many times. The V gene is TRBV28, the J gene TRBJ2-7, with 10 bases lining up with TRBD2. V was clipped by 3 bases and J by 2 bases; unmatched bases: 1. Germline V lookup: CDR1 MDHEN, CDR2 SYDVKM. The CDR3 is 14 residues long. The CDR3 DNA follows: TGTGCCAGCAGTTTGAGCGGGAGGGCCTACGAGCAGTACTTC. Amino acids: CASSLSGRAYEQYF.

This clonotype was picked up many times. The chain couples TRBV7-3 to TRBJ2-5; possibly TRBD1 or TRBD2 for D (5 bases each). Between the trimmed V and J ends, which lost 1 base and 10 bases, there was a span of 13 bases. Germline loops: CDR1 SGHTA, CDR2 FQGTGA. This CDR3 region has 13 residues. DNA for the CDR3: TGTGCCAGCAGCTTAAGCTGGGGGATGGGCCAGTACTTC. Protein product: CASSLSWGMGQYF.

The chain recombines TRBV4-1 with TRBJ1-3; D not resolved. Looked up from germline, CDR1 is MGHRA and CDR2 is YSYEKL. The CDR3 runs 16 residues. V was clipped by 2 bases and J by 0 bases, with 11 bases between them. In DNA, the CDR3 is TGCGCCAGCAGCCAACCTCTTGACGGCTCTGGAAACACCATATATTTT. Its translation is CASSQPLDGSGNTIYF.

This clonotype has a count of ten or more. The V gene is TRBV6-5, the J gene TRBJ1-2, with D hard to call. Germline CDR1 reads MNHEY; CDR2 reads SVGAGI. This CDR3 spans 14 amino acids. V lost 0 bases and J 5 bases, leaving 10 bases between the germline ends. The CDR3 DNA is TGTGCCAGCAGTTACTCGAGAACAGATTATGGCTACACCTTC. Protein: CASSYSRTDYGYTF.

There are many counts of this clonotype. The V and J genes are TRBV2 and TRBJ1-1; 7 nucleotides agree with TRBD1. This CDR3 contains 16 residues. V dropped 7 bases and J dropped 1; count of bases not matched to a gene: 12. Germline V gene sequence: CDR1 SNHLY, CDR2 FYNNEI. The CDR3 loop reads CASTPVQQGRNTEAFF. The CDR3 DNA reads TGTGCCAGCACCCCGGTCCAACAGGGGCGGAACACTGAAGCTTTCTTT.

This clonotype was seen many times. The chain has TRBV6-1 and TRBJ1-1; perhaps TRBD1 as D (5 bases). Trimming cost V 3 bases and J 4 bases, with 12 bases left between them. CDR3 size: 14 residues. Germline values: CDR1 MNHNS, CDR2 SASEGT. The CDR3 protein is CASSEGGNPTEAFF. CDR3 sequence (DNA): TGTGCCAGCAGTGAGGGGGGAAACCCCACTGAAGCTTTCTTT.

The rearrangement joins TRBV7-9 to TRBJ1-3; D is ambiguous. Deletions cut 3 bases from V and 6 bases from J, with 15 bases between. Germline CDR1 reads SEHNR; CDR2 reads FQNEAQ (reference sequence). CDR3 length: 15 residues. For the CDR3, the DNA is TGTGCCAGCAGCTTCTTCGTGGGTGGTCAAAACACCATATATTTT. Its protein is CASSFFVGGQNTIYF.

The chain joins TRBV27 to TRBJ1-2; D remains ambiguous. The germline V gene encodes CDR1 MNHEY and CDR2 SMNVEV (reference sequence). Trimming took off 3 bases at V and 3 bases at J, with 8 bases between the two ends. The length of the CDR3 is 13 residues. CDR3 coding DNA: TGTGCCAGCAGTTTCCAGCCTGACTATGGCTACACCTTC. Its protein product is CASSFQPDYGYTF.

The DNA for the CDR3 is TGTGCCAGCAGCAAGGGACAGGTCGAGGGGGAGACCCAGTACTTC. It is translated as CASSKGQVEGETQYF. V usage is TRBV9 and J usage is TRBJ2-5; TRBD1 matches at 8 bases. CDR3 length: 15 amino acids. V shed 4 bases, J shed 5 bases, and the junction held 10 bases outside the gene matches. The germline V gene has CDR1 SGDLS and CDR2 YYNGEE. Supplemented by reference TRBV9 and TRBJ2-5, the full variable domain reads DSGVTQTPKHLITATGQRVTLRCSPRSGDLSVYWYQQSLDQGLQFLIQYYNGEERAKGNILERFSAQQFPDLHSELNLSSLELGDSALYFCASSKGQVEGETQYFGPGTRLLVL.

The table lists this clonotype with many counts. The rearrangement uses TRBV6-1 and TRBJ1-3; perhaps TRBD1 as D (5 bases). This CDR3 is 19 amino acids long. Germline V gene sequence: CDR1 MNHNS, CDR2 SASEGT. The V and J ends lost 6 bases and 2 bases respectively, with 26 bases between them. The CDR3 nucleotides are TGTGCCAGCAGAAACCTCCTCAGAACGGACATAACACCTGGAAACACCATATATTTT. Its protein product is CASRNLLRTDITPGNTIYF.